This is a list of T cell receptor beta chains from one sample in a study of cytomegalovirus exposure and HLA in healthy donors. TCRdb's copy holds only in-frame clones and misses some; the assay was immunoSEQ multiplex PCR. The sample shows roughly 180,000 clones, approximately 81% of them seen only once. The sequencing input was PBMCs. These receptors originate from a boy between 10 and 17 years old in good health and CMV-seronegative. The CDR3 runs from the conserved cysteine through the conserved F or W. D genes are given only for firm matches. Not all rows give a size; the values are once, few, many and, for expanded clones, a class.

j_call v_call d_call clone_size cdr3_aa cdr3_nt
TRBJ1-2 TRBV7-2 - - CASSIQGWGRQYGYTF TGTGCCAGCAGCATCCAAGGGTGGGGGCGTCAGTATGGCTACACCTTC
TRBJ2-7 TRBV4-3 TRBD1 - CASSQAGTGVHEQYF TGCGCCAGCAGCCAAGCCGGGACAGGGGTCCACGAGCAGTACTTC
TRBJ2-3 TRBV7-2 TRBD2 - CASSLVGRGGRDTQYF TGTGCCAGCAGCTTAGTTGGGCGGGGGGGAAGGGATACGCAGTATTTT
TRBJ1-3 TRBV5-1 TRBD1 - CASSSDRSSGNTIYF TGCGCCAGCAGCTCGGACAGGTCCTCTGGAAACACCATATATTTT
TRBJ1-2 TRBV18 TRBD1 once CASSPYDRGQVYGYTF TGTGCCAGCTCACCATATGACAGGGGGCAGGTCTATGGCTACACCTTC
TRBJ2-5 TRBV7-9 - - CASVKETQYF TGTGCCAGCGTTAAAGAGACCCAGTACTTC
TRBJ2-3 TRBV5-1 TRBD2 - CASSPIRGLPHSTDTQYF TGCGCCAGCAGCCCAATAAGGGGACTACCCCATAGCACAGATACGCAGTATTTT
TRBJ2-3 TRBV5-1 - - CASSLQGQKSTDTQYF TGCGCCAGCAGCTTGCAAGGACAGAAAAGCACAGATACGCAGTATTTT
TRBJ2-5 TRBV13 TRBD1 - CASSLGQGETQYF TGTGCCAGCAGCCTTGGACAGGGGGAGACCCAGTACTTC
TRBJ1-2 TRBV7-8 - - CASALQGRSGYTF TGTGCCAGCGCATTACAGGGCCGATCAGGCTACACCTTC
TRBJ2-1 TRBV30 - - CAWNPVGVWAGRVGDNEQFF TGTGCCTGGAACCCAGTGGGCGTCTGGGCGGGACGCGTGGGCGACAATGAGCAGTTCTTC
TRBJ1-1 TRBV30 TRBD1 - CAWIDRGWANTEAFF TGTGCCTGGATAGACAGGGGATGGGCGAACACTGAAGCTTTCTTT
TRBJ1-5 TRBV30 - - CAWSEQVDQPQHF TGTGCCTGGAGTGAACAGGTCGATCAGCCCCAGCATTTT
TRBJ2-7 TRBV2 - - CASRGGYEQYF TGTGCCAGCAGGGGAGGCTACGAGCAGTACTTC
TRBJ2-1 TRBV10-3 - once CAISAGGVVSYEQFF TGTGCCATCAGTGCCGGGGGAGTGGTGTCGTATGAGCAGTTCTTC
TRBJ2-2 TRBV6-5 - - CASSYGGNPTGELFF TGTGCCAGCAGTTATGGCGGGAACCCTACCGGGGAGCTGTTTTTT
TRBJ1-5 TRBV7-2 - - CASSQQVPGEPQHF TGTGCCAGCAGCCAACAGGTCCCTGGGGAGCCCCAGCATTTT
TRBJ2-3 TRBV11-2 - once CASSLGWQGSTDTQYF TGTGCCAGCAGCTTAGGCTGGCAGGGGAGCACAGATACGCAGTATTTT
TRBJ1-1 TRBV27 - - CASSLGRLTEAFF TGTGCCAGCAGTTTGGGGAGACTCACTGAAGCTTTCTTT
TRBJ1-4 TRBV6-6 - - CASSYRTDTTNEKLFF TGTGCCAGCAGTTACAGGACAGATACAACTAATGAAAAACTGTTTTTT
TRBJ2-2 TRBV27 - - CASSVRDWPTQPGELFF TGTGCCAGCAGTGTCCGGGACTGGCCGACCCAACCCGGGGAGCTGTTTTTT
TRBJ1-4 TRBV4-2 TRBD1 - CASSQAGQGDEKLFF TGTGCCAGCAGCCAAGCCGGACAGGGGGACGAAAAACTGTTTTTT
TRBJ2-7 TRBV13 - - CASSLGQTSYEQYF TGTGCCAGCAGCTTAGGACAGACCTCCTACGAGCAGTACTTC
TRBJ2-7 TRBV5-1 - - CASSLKQGGDEQYF TGCGCCAGCAGCTTGAAACAGGGGGGGGACGAGCAGTACTTC
TRBJ1-5 TRBV7-9 - - CSSSSSRDQPQHF TGTTCCAGCAGCTCCTCGAGGGATCAGCCCCAGCATTTT
TRBJ1-1 TRBV6-5 - - CASSPWGGTEAFF TGTGCCAGCAGTCCGTGGGGAGGCACTGAAGCTTTCTTT
TRBJ2-1 TRBV4-2 TRBD1 - CASSQTGGREQFF TGTGCCAGCAGCCAGACAGGGGGCCGAGAGCAGTTCTTC
TRBJ1-5 TRBV6-5 - few CATAQGSNQPQHF TGTGCCACCGCCCAGGGGAGCAATCAGCCCCAGCATTTT
TRBJ2-2 TRBV5-1 TRBD1 - CASSLVWTGNTGELFF TGCGCCAGCAGCTTGGTATGGACAGGGAACACCGGGGAGCTGTTTTTT
TRBJ1-6 TRBV12-1 - - CASSSEGDSPLHF TGTGCCAGCAGCTCTGAGGGGGATTCACCCCTCCACTTT
TRBJ1-3 TRBV27 - - CASSETGPHSGNTIYF TGTGCCAGCAGTGAAACAGGACCTCACTCTGGAAACACCATATATTTT
TRBJ2-7 TRBV5-6 - - CASSLLGGASSYEQYF TGTGCCAGCAGCTTACTAGGCGGGGCTAGCTCCTACGAGCAGTACTTC
TRBJ2-1 TRBV5-1 TRBD1 - CASSLAGQVINEQFF TGCGCCAGCAGCTTGGCTGGACAGGTGATCAATGAGCAGTTCTTC
TRBJ2-3 TRBV11-3 - - CASSVDLVTDTQYF TGTGCCAGCAGCGTCGACTTGGTAACAGATACGCAGTATTTT
TRBJ2-3 TRBV6-4 - - CASSDRPGTDTQYF TGTGCCAGCAGTGACCGCCCGGGAACAGATACGCAGTATTTT
TRBJ1-5 TRBV27 - - CASSSQSGGNQPQHF TGTGCCAGCAGTTCTCAGTCCGGGGGCAATCAGCCCCAGCATTTT
TRBJ2-7 TRBV29-1 TRBD2 - CSVATSGNLYEQYF TGCAGCGTTGCAACTAGCGGGAATTTGTACGAGCAGTACTTC
TRBJ2-7 TRBV7-9 - few CASSLTSAYEQYF TGTGCCAGCAGCTTAACTAGTGCCTACGAGCAGTACTTC
TRBJ2-6 TRBV19 TRBD1 - CASETGGSGANVLTF TGTGCCAGTGAGACAGGGGGCTCTGGGGCCAACGTCCTGACTTTC
TRBJ2-7 TRBV6-5 - - CASSYAGSSYEQYF TGTGCCAGCAGTTACGCTGGGAGCTCCTACGAGCAGTACTTC
TRBJ1-4 TRBV29-1 - once CSVGSGVANEKLFF TGCAGCGTGGGCAGCGGGGTAGCTAATGAAAAACTGTTTTTT
TRBJ1-1 TRBV7-6 TRBD1 few CASSPSRDRGTEAFF TGTGCCAGCAGCCCGTCCCGGGACAGGGGGACTGAAGCTTTCTTT
TRBJ2-1 TRBV7-9 TRBD2 - CSSSLPGTNSYNEQFF TGTTCCAGCAGCTTACCCGGGACTAACTCCTACAATGAGCAGTTCTTC
TRBJ1-1 TRBV7-9 TRBD1 - CASSPDNSRGPEAFF TGTGCCAGCAGCCCGGACAACTCAAGGGGGCCTGAAGCTTTCTTT
TRBJ2-7 TRBV10-3 TRBD1 - CAITGTGAPYEQYF TGTGCCATCACCGGGACAGGGGCCCCCTACGAGCAGTACTTC
TRBJ2-1 TRBV7-7 TRBD2 - CASGRGIYNEQFF TGTGCTAGCGGGCGGGGGATCTACAATGAGCAGTTCTTC
TRBJ1-1 TRBV9 - - CASSLEPQGNTEAFF TGTGCCAGCAGCCTAGAGCCCCAGGGGAACACTGAAGCTTTCTTT
TRBJ2-7 TRBV7-2 TRBD1 - CASSRARDRSYEQYF TGTGCCAGCAGTCGAGCTCGGGACAGATCTTACGAGCAGTACTTC